Listed below are T cell receptor beta chains from one sample, sequenced in a study of blood T cell repertoires in COVID-19. The protocol was immunoSEQ multiplex PCR, while the TCRdb copy is restricted to in-frame clones and leaves out a portion. Counted here are 65,000 to 80,000 clones, around four fifths occurring once; the ten biggest clones make up 27%. The material sequenced was peripheral blood. The receptors were gathered from a human donor in a cohort sampled during active COVID-19. CDR3s include the opening cysteine and the closing phenylalanine or tryptophan. The D gene is left open where the match is weak. Not every row has a clone size; where given, it reads once, few, many or a size class.

>TRBJ1-2|NA|NA|TRBV12-3/TRBV12-4
CASSSSNYGYTF
TGTGCCAGCTCGAGTTCAAACTATGGCTACACCTTC
>TRBJ1-2|TRBD1|NA|TRBV18
CASSPGTGGAGYGYTF
TGTGCCAGCTCACCTGGAACAGGGGGCGCGGGCTATGGCTACACCTTC
>TRBJ2-1|NA|many|TRBV9
CASSVGDFSYNEQFF
TGTGCCAGCAGCGTAGGGGACTTCTCCTACAATGAGCAGTTCTTC
>TRBJ2-1|TRBD2|NA|TRBV7-2
CASSFELASYNEQFF
TGTGCCAGCAGCTTTGAACTAGCGAGTTACAATGAGCAGTTCTTC
>TRBJ2-2|NA|NA|TRBV6-5
CAAGRNTGELFF
TGTGCGGCAGGGCGTAACACCGGGGAGCTGTTTTTT
>TRBJ2-2|NA|NA|TRBV7-3
CASSLEGGSTGELFF
TGTGCCAGCAGCCTCGAGGGTGGAAGTACCGGGGAGCTGTTTTTT
>TRBJ2-1|NA|NA|TRBV11-3
CASSIGQGAYNEQFF
TGTGCCAGCAGCATAGGGCAGGGCGCCTACAATGAGCAGTTCTTC
>TRBJ1-1|NA|NA|TRBV7-9
CASSSPTGYNTEAFF
TGTGCCAGCAGCTCGCCGACAGGTTATAACACTGAAGCTTTCTTT
>TRBJ1-1|TRBD1|NA|TRBV29-1
CSIQGAQWTEAFF
TGCAGCATACAGGGGGCGCAGTGGACTGAAGCTTTCTTT
>TRBJ1-6|NA|NA|TRBV29-1
CSAQGSTGSPLHF
TGCAGCGCACAGGGATCCACCGGCTCACCCCTCCACTTT
>TRBJ1-5|NA|NA|TRBV12-3/TRBV12-4
CASSLSPDQPQHF
TGTGCCAGCAGTTTATCCCCGGATCAGCCCCAGCATTTT
>TRBJ2-1|NA|few|TRBV13
CASSLNRDHEQFF
TGTGCCAGCAGCCTCAACAGGGATCATGAGCAGTTCTTC
>TRBJ1-6|NA|few|TRBV11-2
CASSLVQQLNSPLHF
TGTGCCAGCAGCTTAGTTCAACAGCTAAATTCACCCCTCCACTTT
>TRBJ1-2|TRBD1|few|TRBV7-9
CASSPWDREDYGYTF
TGTGCCAGCAGCCCTTGGGACAGGGAAGACTATGGCTACACCTTC
>TRBJ2-7|NA|NA|TRBV5-1
CASSLWAGEQYF
TGCGCCAGCAGCTTGTGGGCGGGCGAGCAGTACTTC
>TRBJ2-5|NA|NA|TRBV6-6
CASSYSDRGVETQYF
TGTGCCAGCAGTTACTCGGATCGGGGTGTCGAGACCCAGTACTTC
>TRBJ2-5|NA|NA|TRBV5-8
CASSLDFRALQETQYF
TGTGCCAGCAGCTTGGACTTTAGAGCCCTACAAGAGACCCAGTACTTC
>TRBJ1-4|TRBD1|NA|TRBV6-2/TRBV6-3
CASSKIRDRGGKLFF
TGTGCCAGCAGTAAAATCCGGGACAGGGGTGGAAAACTGTTTTTT
>TRBJ1-5|NA|NA|TRBV24-1
CATSGAGWNQPQHF
TGTGCCACCAGTGGGGCAGGGTGGAATCAGCCCCAGCATTTT
>TRBJ1-1|NA|NA|TRBV14
CASSRREYTEAFF
TGTGCCAGCAGCCGGCGGGAGTACACTGAAGCTTTCTTT
>TRBJ2-5|TRBD2|NA|TRBV9
CASSVAEAGGQETQYF
TGTGCCAGCAGCGTAGCTGAAGCGGGGGGCCAAGAGACCCAGTACTTC
>TRBJ1-2|TRBD1|few|TRBV19
CASSSRTGYYGYTF
TGTGCCAGTAGTTCCCGGACAGGATACTATGGCTACACCTTC
>TRBJ1-1|NA|NA|TRBV5-6
CASSPGPNTEAFF
TGTGCCAGCAGCCCGGGTCCGAACACTGAAGCTTTCTTT
>TRBJ2-5|TRBD1|NA|TRBV9
CASSPGTEETQYF
TGTGCCAGCAGCCCGGGGACAGAAGAGACCCAGTACTTC
>TRBJ2-5|NA|NA|TRBV9
CASSVGGAPGETQYF
TGTGCCAGCAGCGTAGGTGGTGCCCCGGGAGAGACCCAGTACTTC
>TRBJ2-7|NA|once|TRBV12-3/TRBV12-4
CASSFLQFGEQYF
TGTGCCAGCAGTTTCTTGCAGTTTGGCGAGCAGTACTTC
>TRBJ2-7|NA|NA|TRBV30
CAWKNGQWRTYEQYF
TGTGCCTGGAAAAACGGACAGTGGCGGACCTACGAGCAGTACTTC
>TRBJ1-1|NA|NA|TRBV2
CASSYSRQAGRAFF
TGTGCCAGCAGTTACTCTAGACAGGCCGGCAGGGCTTTCTTT
>TRBJ1-2|NA|NA|TRBV10-1
CASSESDRYGYTF
TGCGCCAGCAGTGAGTCAGACAGGTATGGCTACACCTTC
>TRBJ1-1|TRBD1|few|TRBV29-1
CSVGQLNTEAFF
TGCAGCGTGGGACAGTTGAACACTGAAGCTTTCTTT
>TRBJ2-1|TRBD2|NA|TRBV7-2
CASSPGTILYNEQFF
TGTGCCAGCAGCCCCGGGACTATCCTGTACAATGAGCAGTTCTTC
>TRBJ2-7|NA|NA|TRBV28
CASRSTYEQYF
TGTGCCAGCAGGTCTACCTACGAGCAGTACTTC
>TRBJ1-1|NA|NA|TRBV20-1
CSARWTVEAFF
TGCAGTGCTAGGTGGACAGTTGAAGCTTTCTTT
>TRBJ1-6|TRBD1|many|TRBV3-1/TRBV3-2
CASSPDRQGTKSPLHF
TGTGCCAGCAGCCCCGACCGACAGGGCACGAAATCACCCCTCCACTTT
>TRBJ2-1|TRBD1|once|TRBV4-1
CASGTGETYNEQFF
TGCGCCAGCGGGACAGGGGAAACATACAATGAGCAGTTCTTC
>TRBJ1-2|NA|NA|TRBV5-1
CASSGRRGETNYGYTF
TGCGCCAGCAGCGGGCGACGGGGGGAGACTAACTATGGCTACACCTTC
>TRBJ1-5|NA|NA|TRBV11-2
CASSLERSQPQHF
TGTGCCAGCAGCCTCGAGAGGAGTCAGCCCCAGCATTTT
>TRBJ2-5|TRBD2|few|TRBV11-1
CASSPGTSGGQETQYF
TGTGCCAGCAGTCCCGGGACTAGCGGGGGCCAAGAGACCCAGTACTTC
>TRBJ2-5|TRBD1|NA|TRBV6-5
CASSSTGVLRETQYF
TGTGCCAGCAGTTCTACAGGGGTACTACGAGAGACCCAGTACTTC
>TRBJ2-1|NA|NA|TRBV24-1
CATSESDSLYRQFF
TGTGCCACCAGTGAATCCGACTCCCTTTATCGGCAGTTCTTC